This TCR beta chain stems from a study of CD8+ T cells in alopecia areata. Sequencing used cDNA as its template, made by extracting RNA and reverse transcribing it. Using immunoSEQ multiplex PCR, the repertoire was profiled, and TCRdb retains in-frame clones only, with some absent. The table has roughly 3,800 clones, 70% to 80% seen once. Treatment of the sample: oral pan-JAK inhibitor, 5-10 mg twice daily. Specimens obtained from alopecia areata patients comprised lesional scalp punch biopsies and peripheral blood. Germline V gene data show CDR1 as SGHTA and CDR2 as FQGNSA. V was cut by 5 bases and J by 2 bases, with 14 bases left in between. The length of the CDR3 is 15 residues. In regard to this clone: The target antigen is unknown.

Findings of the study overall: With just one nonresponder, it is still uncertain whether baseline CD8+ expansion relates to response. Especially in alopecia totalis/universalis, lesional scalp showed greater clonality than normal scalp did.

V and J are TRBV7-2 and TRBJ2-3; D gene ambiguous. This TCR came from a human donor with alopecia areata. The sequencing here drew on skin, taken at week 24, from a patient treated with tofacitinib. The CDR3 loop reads CASSPQGSLTDTQYF. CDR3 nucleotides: TGTGCCAGCAGCCCACAAGGGTCGCTCACAGATACGCAGTATTTT.